This T cell receptor (beta chain) originates from a study of shared clonotypes between healthy human individuals. This clone has a single count. Trimming at V came to 3 bases and at J to 7 bases, leaving 8 bases not matched to a gene. In germline, CDR1 is SGHNT, CDR2 YYREEE (reference sequence). The CDR3 runs 14 residues. Clones were read by immunoSEQ multiplex PCR, and TCRdb kept only the in-frame ones, dropping some. Of about 1.5 million clones in the sample, around 97% were seen once. Sequenced material: naive CD4+ T cells sorted from blood. This sample's subset: CD45RA+ positively selected. The TCR comes from a man aged 25 to 45 in good health. This chain links TRBV5-4 with TRBJ1-2; 8 bases fit TRBD1. CDR3 loop: CASSSTGASSGYTF. DNA for the CDR3: TGTGCCAGCAGCTCGACAGGGGCCTCCTCTGGCTACACCTTC.